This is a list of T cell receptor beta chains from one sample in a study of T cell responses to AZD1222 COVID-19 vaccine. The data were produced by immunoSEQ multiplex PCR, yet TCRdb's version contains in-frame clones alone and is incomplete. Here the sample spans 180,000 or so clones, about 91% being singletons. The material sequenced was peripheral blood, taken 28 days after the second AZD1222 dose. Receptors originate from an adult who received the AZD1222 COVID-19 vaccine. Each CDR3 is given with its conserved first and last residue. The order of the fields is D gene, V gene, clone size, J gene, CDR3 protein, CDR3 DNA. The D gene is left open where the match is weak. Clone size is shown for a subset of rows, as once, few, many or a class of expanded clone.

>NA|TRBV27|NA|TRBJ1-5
CASTAFGLNQPQHF
TGTGCCAGCACCGCCTTTGGGTTAAATCAGCCCCAGCATTTT
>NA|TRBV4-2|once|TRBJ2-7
CASSQGPESYEQYF
TGTGCCAGCAGCCAAGGACCAGAGTCGTACGAGCAGTACTTC
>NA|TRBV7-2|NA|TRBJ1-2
CASGEDLYGYTF
TGTGCCAGCGGAGAGGACCTCTATGGCTACACCTTC
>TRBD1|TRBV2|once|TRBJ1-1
CASSGGTGNTEAFF
TGTGCCAGCAGTGGGGGGACAGGGAACACTGAAGCTTTCTTT
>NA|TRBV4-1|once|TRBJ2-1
CASSQGLLGNEQFF
TGCGCCAGCAGCCAAGGGCTCCTAGGGAATGAGCAGTTCTTC
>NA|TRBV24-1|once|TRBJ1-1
CATRSGSMNTEAFF
TGTGCCACCAGATCGGGCTCCATGAACACTGAAGCTTTCTTT
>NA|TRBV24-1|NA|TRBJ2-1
CATSDGLFDEQFF
TGTGCCACCAGTGACGGACTATTCGATGAGCAGTTCTTC
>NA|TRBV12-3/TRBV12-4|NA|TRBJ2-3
CASSRGADTQYF
TGTGCCAGCAGCCGCGGAGCAGATACGCAGTATTTT
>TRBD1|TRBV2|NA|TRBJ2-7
CASSEAGTAYEQYF
TGTGCCAGCAGTGAAGCTGGGACAGCCTACGAGCAGTACTTC
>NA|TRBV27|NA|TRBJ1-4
CASSLDGGQEKLFF
TGTGCCAGCAGTTTAGACGGGGGTCAGGAAAAACTGTTTTTT